This T cell receptor beta chain was obtained from a study of identical twins. The study's findings and limits: Out-of-frame beta chain sequences displayed weaker excess sharing between twins. Insertions were reduced in abundant cord blood beta clonotypes but not in memory repertoires.

Template switching added a universal primer site; cDNA carried unique molecular identifiers. One entry per CDR3 protein, called by TCRdb with MiXCR from the 5' RACE reads. The sample contains 450,000 or so distinct CDR3 sequences, approximately 14% of which appear only once. Concerning this clonotype itself: The antigen is unknown. A junction boundary mismatches the germline segment, possibly from a read error.

The length of the CDR3 is 16 residues. The germline gives CDR1 DFQATT, CDR2 SNEGSKA (reference sequence). These sequences were also reported in another study, on yellow fever vaccine responses in identical twins.

This TCR derives from a woman aged 18 to 35 in good health. The rearrangement uses TRBV20-1 and TRBJ2-1, with 9 positions matching TRBD2. Source material: CD4+ T cells sorted from blood. The CDR3 DNA reads as TGCTGTGCTAGTCGGGCTAGCGGGGCTCTTAACAATGAGCAGTTCTTC. As protein: CCASRASGALNNEQFF.